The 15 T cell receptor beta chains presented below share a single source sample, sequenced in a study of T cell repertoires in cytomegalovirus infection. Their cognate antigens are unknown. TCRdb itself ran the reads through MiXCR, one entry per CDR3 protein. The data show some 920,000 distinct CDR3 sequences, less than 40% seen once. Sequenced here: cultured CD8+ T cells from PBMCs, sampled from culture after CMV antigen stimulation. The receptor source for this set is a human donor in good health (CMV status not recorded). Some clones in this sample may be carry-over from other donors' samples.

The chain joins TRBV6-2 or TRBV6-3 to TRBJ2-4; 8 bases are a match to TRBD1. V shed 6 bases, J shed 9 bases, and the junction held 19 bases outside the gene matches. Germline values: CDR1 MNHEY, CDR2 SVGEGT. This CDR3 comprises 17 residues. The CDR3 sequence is CASRTSLTGVHLSIQYF. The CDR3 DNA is TGTGCCAGCAGGACGTCTCTGACAGGGGTCCACCTGAGCATTCAGTACTTC.

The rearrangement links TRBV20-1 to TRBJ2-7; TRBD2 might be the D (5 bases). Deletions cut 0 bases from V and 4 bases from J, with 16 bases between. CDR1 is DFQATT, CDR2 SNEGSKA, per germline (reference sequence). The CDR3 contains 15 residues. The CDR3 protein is CSARDEGYWNYEQYV. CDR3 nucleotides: TGCAGTGCTAGAGATGAGGGTTATTGGAATTACGAGCAGTACGTC.

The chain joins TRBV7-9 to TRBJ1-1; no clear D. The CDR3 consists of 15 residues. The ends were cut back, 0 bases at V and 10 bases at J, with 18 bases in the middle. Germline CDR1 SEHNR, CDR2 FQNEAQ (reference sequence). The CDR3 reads CASSLAPGSPVGAFF. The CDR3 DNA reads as TGTGCCAGCAGCTTAGCGCCCGGGTCACCCGTTGGAGCTTTCTTT.

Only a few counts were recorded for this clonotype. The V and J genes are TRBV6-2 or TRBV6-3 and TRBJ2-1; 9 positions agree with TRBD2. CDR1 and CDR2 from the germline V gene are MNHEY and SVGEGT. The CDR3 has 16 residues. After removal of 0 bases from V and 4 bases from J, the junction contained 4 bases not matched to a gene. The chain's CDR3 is CASSYSTSGLYNEQFF. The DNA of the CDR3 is TGTGCCAGCAGTTACTCGACTAGCGGACTTTACAATGAGCAGTTCTTC.

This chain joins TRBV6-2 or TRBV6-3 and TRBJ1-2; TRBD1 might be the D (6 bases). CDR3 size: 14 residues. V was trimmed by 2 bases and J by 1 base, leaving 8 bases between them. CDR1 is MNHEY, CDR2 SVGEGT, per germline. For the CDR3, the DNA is TGTGCCAGCAGTTACCCGGACAGTAACTATGGCTACACCTTC. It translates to CASSYPDSNYGYTF.

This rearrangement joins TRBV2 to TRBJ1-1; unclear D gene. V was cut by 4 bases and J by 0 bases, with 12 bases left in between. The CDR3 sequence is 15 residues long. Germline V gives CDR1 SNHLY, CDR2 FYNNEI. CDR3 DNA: TGTGCCAGCAGTGTGGAGTTTTTTTTGAACACTGAAGCTTTCTTT. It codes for CASSVEFFLNTEAFF.

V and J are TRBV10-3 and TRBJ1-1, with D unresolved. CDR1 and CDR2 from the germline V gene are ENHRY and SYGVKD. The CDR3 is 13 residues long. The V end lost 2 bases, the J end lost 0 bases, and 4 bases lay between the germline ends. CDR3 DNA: TGTGCCATCAGTGAGACCATGAACACTGAAGCTTTCTTT. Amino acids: CAISETMNTEAFF.

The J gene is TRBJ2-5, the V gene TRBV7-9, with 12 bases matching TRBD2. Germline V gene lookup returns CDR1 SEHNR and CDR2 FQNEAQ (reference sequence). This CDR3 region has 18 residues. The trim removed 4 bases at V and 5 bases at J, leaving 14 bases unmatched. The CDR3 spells CASSSPTSGGPYGETQYF. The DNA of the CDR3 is TGTGCCAGCAGCTCCCCGACTAGCGGGGGCCCTTACGGGGAGACCCAGTACTTC.

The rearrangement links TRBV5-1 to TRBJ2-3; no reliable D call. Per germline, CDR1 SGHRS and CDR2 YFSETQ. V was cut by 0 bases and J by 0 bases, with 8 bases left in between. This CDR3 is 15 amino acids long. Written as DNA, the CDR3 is TGCGCCAGCAGCTTGGCGCTACCAAGCACAGATACGCAGTATTTT. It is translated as CASSLALPSTDTQYF.

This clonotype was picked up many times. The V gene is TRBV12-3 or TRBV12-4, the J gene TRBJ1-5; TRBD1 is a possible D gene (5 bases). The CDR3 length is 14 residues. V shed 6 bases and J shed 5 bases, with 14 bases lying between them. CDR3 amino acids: CASSGTPDHQPQHF. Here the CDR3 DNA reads TGTGCCAGCAGCGGGACTCCGGACCATCAGCCCCAGCATTTT.

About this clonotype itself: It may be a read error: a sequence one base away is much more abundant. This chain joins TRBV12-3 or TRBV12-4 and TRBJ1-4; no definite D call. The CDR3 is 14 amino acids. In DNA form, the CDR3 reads TGTGCCAGCAGTTTAATAGGGTCCCATGAAGAACTGTTTTTT. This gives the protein CASSLIGSHEELFF.

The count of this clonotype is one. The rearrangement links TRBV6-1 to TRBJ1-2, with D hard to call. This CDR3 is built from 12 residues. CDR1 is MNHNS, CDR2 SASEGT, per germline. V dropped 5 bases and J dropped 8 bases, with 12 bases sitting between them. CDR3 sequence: CASSWAGEGYTF. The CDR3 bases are TGTGCCAGCAGTTGGGCAGGTGAAGGCTACACCTTC.

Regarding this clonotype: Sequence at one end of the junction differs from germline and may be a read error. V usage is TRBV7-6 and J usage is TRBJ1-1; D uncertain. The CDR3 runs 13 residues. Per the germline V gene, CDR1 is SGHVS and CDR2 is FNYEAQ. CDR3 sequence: CVSSFVSSQEAFF. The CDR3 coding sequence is TGTGTCAGCAGCTTCGTAAGTAGCCAAGAAGCTTTCTTT.

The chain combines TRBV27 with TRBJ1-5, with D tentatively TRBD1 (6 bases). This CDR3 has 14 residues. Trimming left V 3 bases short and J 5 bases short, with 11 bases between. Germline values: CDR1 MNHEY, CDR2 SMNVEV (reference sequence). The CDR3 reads CASSFGTNHQPQHF. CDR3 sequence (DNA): TGTGCCAGCAGTTTCGGGACAAACCATCAGCCCCAGCATTTT.

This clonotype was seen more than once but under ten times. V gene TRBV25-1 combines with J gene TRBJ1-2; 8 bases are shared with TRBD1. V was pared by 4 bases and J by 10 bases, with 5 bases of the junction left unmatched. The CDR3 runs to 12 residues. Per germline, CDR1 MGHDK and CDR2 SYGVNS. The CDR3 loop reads CASSVQGVDYTF. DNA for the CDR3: TGTGCCAGCAGTGTACAGGGGGTGGACTACACCTTC.